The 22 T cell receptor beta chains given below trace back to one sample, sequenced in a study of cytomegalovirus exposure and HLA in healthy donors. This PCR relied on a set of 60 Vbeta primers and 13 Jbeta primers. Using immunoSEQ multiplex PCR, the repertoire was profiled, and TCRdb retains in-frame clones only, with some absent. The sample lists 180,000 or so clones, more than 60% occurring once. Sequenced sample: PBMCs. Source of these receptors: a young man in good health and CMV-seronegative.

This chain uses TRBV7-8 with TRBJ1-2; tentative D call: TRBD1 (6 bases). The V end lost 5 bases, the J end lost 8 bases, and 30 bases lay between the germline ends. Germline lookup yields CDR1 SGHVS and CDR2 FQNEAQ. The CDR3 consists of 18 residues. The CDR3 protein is CASSPTLGGAGYIEGYTF. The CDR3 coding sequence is TGTGCCAGCAGCCCTACTCTCGGGGGGGCAGGGTATATAGAGGGCTACACCTTC.

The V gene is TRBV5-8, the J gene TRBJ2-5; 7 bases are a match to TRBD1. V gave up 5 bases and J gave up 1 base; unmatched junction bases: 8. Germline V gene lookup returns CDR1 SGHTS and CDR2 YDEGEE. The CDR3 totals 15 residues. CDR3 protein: CASSPDTGVQETQYF. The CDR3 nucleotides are TGTGCCAGCAGTCCTGACACAGGGGTCCAAGAGACCCAGTACTTC.

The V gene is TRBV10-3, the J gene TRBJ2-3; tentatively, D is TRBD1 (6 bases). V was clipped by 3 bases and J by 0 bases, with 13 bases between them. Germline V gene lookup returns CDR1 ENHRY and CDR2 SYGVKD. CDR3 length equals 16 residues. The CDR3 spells CAISDWNRESTDTQYF. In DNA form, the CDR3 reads TGTGCCATCAGTGATTGGAACAGGGAAAGCACAGATACGCAGTATTTT.

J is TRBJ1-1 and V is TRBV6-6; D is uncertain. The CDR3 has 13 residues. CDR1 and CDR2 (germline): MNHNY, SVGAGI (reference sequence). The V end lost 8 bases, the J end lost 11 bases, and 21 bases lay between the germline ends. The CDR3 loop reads CASLQTGSWFAFF. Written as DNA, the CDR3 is TGTGCCAGCCTTCAAACCGGGAGTTGGTTTGCTTTCTTT.

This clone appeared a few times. CDR3 sequence reads: CASRPWTGRTEAFF. The CDR3 bases are TGTGCCAGCAGACCTTGGACAGGGAGAACTGAAGCTTTCTTT. The chain combines TRBV6-5 with TRBJ1-1, with TRBD1 identical over 8 bases. Per the germline V gene, CDR1 is MNHEY and CDR2 is SVGAGI. This CDR3 has 14 residues. Trimming took 6 bases from V and 5 from J; bases not matched to a gene: 8.

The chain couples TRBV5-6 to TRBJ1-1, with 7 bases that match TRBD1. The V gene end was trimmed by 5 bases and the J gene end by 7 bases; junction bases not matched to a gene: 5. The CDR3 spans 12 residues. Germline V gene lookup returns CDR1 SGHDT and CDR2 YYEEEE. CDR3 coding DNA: TGTGCCAGCAGAACAGGGGCAGGTGAAGCTTTCTTT. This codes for CASRTGAGEAFF.

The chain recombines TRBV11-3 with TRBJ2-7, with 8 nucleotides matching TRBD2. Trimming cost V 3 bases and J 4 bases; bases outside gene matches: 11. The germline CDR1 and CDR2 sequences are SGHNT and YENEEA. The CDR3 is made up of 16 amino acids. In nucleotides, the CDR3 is TGTGCCAGCAGCTTCCGCAGAGGAGTAGCGGGGTACGAGCAGTACTTC. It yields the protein CASSFRRGVAGYEQYF.

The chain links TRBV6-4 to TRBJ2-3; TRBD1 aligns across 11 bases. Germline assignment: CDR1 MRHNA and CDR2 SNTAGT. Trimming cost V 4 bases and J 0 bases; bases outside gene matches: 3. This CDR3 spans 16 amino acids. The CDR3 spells CASSAGTGGSTDTQYF. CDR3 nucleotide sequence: TGTGCCAGCAGTGCCGGGACAGGGGGAAGCACAGATACGCAGTATTTT.

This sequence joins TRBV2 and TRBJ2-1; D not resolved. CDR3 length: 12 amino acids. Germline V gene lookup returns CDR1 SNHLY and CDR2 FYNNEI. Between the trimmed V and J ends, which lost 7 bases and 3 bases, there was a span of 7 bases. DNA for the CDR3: TGTGCCAGCAAAGCCTACTACAATGAGCAGTTCTTC. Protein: CASKAYYNEQFF.

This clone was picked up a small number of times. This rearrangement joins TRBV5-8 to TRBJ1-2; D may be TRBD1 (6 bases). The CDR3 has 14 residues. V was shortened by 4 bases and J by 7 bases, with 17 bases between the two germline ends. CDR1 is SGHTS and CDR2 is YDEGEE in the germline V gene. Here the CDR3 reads CASSGQLGFVGYTF. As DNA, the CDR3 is TGTGCCAGCAGCGGACAGTTGGGCTTTGTTGGCTACACCTTC.

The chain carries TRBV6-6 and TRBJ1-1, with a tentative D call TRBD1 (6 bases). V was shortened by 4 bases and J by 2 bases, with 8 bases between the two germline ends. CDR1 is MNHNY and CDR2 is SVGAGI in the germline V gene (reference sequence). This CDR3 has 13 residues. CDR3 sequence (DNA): TGTGCCAGCAGTTGGGACACCAACACTGAAGCTTTCTTT. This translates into CASSWDTNTEAFF.

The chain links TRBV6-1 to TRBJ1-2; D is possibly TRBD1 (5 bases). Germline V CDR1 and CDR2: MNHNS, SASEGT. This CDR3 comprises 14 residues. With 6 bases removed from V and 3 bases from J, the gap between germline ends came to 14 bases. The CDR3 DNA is TGTGCCAGCAGCGTGGGGGAGGTGTACTATGGCTACACCTTC. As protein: CASSVGEVYYGYTF.

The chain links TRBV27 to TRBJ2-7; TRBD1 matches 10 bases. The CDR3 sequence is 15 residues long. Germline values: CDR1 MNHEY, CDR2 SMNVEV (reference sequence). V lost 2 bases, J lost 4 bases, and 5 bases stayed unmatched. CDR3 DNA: TGTGCCAGCAGTTTAGGGGGACAGGGGAGTTACGAGCAGTACTTC. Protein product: CASSLGGQGSYEQYF.

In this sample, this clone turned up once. The DNA for the CDR3 is TGTGCCAGCAGTCCCCTCGACAGGGGGGGTTACGAGCAGTACTTC. As protein: CASSPLDRGGYEQYF. J is TRBJ2-7 and V is TRBV27; 9 nucleotides match TRBD1. V lost 5 bases, J lost 4 bases, and 9 bases stayed unmatched. The CDR3 extends over 15 amino acids. Germline loops: CDR1 MNHEY, CDR2 SMNVEV (reference sequence).

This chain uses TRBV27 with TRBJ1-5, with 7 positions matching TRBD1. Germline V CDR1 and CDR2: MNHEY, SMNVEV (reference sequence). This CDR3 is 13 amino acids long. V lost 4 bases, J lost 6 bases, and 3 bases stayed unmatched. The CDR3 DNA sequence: TGTGCCAGCAGTTCTAGACAGGGTCAGCCCCAGCATTTT. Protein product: CASSSRQGQPQHF.

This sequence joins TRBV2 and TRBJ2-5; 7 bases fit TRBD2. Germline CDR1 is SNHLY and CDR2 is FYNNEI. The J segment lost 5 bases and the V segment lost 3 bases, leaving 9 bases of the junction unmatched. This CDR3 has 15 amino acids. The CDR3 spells CASSEGGEAGETQYF. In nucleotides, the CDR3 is TGTGCCAGCAGTGAGGGGGGGGAGGCCGGGGAGACCCAGTACTTC. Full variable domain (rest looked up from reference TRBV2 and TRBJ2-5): EPEVTQTPSHQVTQMGQEVILRCVPISNHLYFYWYRQILGQKVEFLVSFYNNEISEKSEIFDDQFSVERPDGSNFTLKIRSTKLEDSAMYFCASSEGGEAGETQYFGPGTRLLVL.

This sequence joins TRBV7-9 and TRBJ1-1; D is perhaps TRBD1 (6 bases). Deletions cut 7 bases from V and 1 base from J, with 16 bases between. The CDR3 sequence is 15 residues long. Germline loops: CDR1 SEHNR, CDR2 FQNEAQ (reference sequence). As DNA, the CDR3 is TGTGCCAGCACCACTGCCAACAGGGAGAACACTGAAGCTTTCTTT. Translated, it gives CASTTANRENTEAFF.

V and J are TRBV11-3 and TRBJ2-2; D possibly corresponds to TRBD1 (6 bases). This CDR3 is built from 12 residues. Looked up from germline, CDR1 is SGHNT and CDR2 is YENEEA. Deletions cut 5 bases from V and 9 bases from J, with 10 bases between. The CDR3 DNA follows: TGTGCCAGCAGCCGTCAGGGGTGGGAGCTGTTTTTT. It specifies CASSRQGWELFF.

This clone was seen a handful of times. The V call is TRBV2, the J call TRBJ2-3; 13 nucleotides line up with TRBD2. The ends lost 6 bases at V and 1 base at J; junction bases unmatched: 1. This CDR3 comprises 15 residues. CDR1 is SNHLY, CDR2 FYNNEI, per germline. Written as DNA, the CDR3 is TGTGCCAGCAGGGGACTAGCGGGGCGCACAGATACGCAGTATTTT. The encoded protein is CASRGLAGRTDTQYF.

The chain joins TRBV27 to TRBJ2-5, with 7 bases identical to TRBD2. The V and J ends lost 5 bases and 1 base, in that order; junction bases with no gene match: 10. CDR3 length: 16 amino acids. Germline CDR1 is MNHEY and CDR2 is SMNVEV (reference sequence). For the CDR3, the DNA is TGTGCCAGCAGTCACAGACGAACGGGAGGCCAAGAGACCCAGTACTTC. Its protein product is CASSHRRTGGQETQYF.

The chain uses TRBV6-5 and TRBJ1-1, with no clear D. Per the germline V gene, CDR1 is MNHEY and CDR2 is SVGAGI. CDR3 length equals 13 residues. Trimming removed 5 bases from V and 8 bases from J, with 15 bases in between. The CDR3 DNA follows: TGTGCCAGCAGTCAGCTCCGAGGTGACGAAGCTTTCTTT. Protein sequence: CASSQLRGDEAFF.

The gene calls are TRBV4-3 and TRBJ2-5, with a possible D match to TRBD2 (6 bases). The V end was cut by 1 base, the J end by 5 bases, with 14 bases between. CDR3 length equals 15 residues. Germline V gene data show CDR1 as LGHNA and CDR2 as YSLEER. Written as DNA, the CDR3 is TGCGCCAGCAGCCAAGTTTTAGGAGGGGCCGAGACCCAGTACTTC. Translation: CASSQVLGGAETQYF.